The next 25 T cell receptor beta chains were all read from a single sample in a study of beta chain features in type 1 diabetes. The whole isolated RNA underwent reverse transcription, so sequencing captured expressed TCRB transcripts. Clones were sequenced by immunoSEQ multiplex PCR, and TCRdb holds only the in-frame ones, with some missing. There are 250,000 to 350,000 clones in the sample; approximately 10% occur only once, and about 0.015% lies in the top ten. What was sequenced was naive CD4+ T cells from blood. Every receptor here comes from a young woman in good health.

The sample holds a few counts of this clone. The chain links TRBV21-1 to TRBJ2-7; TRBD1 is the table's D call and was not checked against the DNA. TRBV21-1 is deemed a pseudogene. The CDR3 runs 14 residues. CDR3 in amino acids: CASSKRGQGNEQYF. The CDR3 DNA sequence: TGTGCCAGCAGCAAACGGGGACAGGGTAACGAGCAGTACTTC.

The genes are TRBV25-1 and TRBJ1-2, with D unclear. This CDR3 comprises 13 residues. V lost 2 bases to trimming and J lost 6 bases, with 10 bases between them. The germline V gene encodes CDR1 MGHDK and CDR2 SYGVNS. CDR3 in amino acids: CASSEPTTHGYTF. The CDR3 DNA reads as TGTGCCAGCAGTGAACCAACGACACATGGCTACACCTTC.

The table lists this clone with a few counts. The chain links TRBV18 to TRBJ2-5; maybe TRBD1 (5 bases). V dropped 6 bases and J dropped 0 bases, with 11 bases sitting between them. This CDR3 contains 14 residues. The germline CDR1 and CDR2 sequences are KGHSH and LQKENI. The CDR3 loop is CASSEQADQETQYF. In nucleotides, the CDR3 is TGTGCCAGCTCGGAACAGGCGGACCAAGAGACCCAGTACTTC.

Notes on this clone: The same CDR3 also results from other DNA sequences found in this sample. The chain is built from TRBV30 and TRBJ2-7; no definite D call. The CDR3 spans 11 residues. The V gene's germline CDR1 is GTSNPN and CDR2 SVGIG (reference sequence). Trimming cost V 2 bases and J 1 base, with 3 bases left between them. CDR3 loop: CAWSLSYEQYF. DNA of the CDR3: TGTGCCTGGAGTCTGTCCTACGAGCAGTACTTC.

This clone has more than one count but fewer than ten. CDR3 protein: CASSTPDRGLRAFF. The CDR3 DNA follows: TGTGCCAGCAGTACCCCGGACAGGGGGCTTCGGGCTTTCTTT. This chain links TRBV6-6 with TRBJ1-1, with 11 bases aligning to TRBD1. The CDR3 runs to 14 residues. V shed 5 bases and J 11 bases; nucleotides not matched to a gene: 10. Germline V lookup: CDR1 MNHNY, CDR2 SVGAGI (reference sequence).

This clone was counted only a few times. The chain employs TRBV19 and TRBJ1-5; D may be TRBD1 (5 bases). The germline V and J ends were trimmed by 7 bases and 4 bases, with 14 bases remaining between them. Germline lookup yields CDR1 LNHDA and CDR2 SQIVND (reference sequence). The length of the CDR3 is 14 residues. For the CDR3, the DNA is TGTGCCAGTACCCAGGGATCTTGGAATCAGCCCCAGCATTTT. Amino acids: CASTQGSWNQPQHF.

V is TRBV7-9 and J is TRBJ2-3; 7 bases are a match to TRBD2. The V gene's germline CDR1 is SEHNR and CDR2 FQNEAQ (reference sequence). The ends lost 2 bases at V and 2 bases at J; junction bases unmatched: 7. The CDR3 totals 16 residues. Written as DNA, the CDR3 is TGTGCCAGCAGCTTACCGACTAGCAGAGTCACAGATACGCAGTATTTT. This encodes CASSLPTSRVTDTQYF.

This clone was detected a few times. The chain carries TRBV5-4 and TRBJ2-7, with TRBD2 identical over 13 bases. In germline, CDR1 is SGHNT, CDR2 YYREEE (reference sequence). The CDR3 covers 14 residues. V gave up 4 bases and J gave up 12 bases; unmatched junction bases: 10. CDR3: CASSTGLAGEGRYF. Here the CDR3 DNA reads TGTGCCAGCAGCACTGGACTAGCGGGAGAGGGTCGGTACTTC.

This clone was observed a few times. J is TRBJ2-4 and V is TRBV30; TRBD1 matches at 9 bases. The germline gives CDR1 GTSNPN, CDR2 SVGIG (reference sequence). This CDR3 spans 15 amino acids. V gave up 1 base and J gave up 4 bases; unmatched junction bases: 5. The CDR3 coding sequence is TGTGCCTGGAGTGCAACTGGACAGGGGAAAAACATTCAGTACTTC. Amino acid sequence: CAWSATGQGKNIQYF.

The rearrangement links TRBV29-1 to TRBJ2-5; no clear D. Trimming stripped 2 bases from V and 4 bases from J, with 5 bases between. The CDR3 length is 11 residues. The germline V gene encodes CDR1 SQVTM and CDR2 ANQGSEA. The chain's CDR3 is CSVELRETQYF. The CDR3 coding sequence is TGCAGCGTTGAACTCCGAGAGACCCAGTACTTC.

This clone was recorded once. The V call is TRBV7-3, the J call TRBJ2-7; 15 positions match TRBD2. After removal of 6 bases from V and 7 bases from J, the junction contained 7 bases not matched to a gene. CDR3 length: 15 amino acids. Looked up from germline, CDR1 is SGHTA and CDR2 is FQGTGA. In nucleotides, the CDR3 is TGTGCCAGCAGGGAACCGGGACTAGCGGGAGGAGAGCAGTACTTC. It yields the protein CASREPGLAGGEQYF.

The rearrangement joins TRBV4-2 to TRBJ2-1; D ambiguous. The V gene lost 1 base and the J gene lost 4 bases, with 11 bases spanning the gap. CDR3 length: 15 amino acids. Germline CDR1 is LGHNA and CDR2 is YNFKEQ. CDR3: CASSQGVSTYNEQFF. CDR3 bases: TGTGCCAGCAGCCAAGGAGTCTCGACATACAATGAGCAGTTCTTC.

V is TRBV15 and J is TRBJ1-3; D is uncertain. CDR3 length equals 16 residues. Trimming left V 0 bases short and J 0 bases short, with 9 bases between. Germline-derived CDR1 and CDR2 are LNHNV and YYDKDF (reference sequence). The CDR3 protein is CATSRDPVSSGNTIYF. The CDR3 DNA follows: TGTGCCACCAGCAGAGATCCGGTTTCCTCTGGAAACACCATATATTTT.

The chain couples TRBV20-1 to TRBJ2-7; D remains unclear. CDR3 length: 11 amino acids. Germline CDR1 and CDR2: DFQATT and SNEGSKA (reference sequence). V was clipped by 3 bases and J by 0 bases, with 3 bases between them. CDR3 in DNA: TGCAGTGCTAGCAACTCCTACGAGCAGTACTTC. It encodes CSASNSYEQYF.

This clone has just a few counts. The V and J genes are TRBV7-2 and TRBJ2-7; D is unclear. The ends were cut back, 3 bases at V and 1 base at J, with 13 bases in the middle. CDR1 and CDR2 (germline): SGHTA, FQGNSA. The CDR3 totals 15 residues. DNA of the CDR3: TGTGCCAGCAGCTTCACCTTCCTGCGGTCCTACGAGCAGTACTTC. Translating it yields CASSFTFLRSYEQYF.

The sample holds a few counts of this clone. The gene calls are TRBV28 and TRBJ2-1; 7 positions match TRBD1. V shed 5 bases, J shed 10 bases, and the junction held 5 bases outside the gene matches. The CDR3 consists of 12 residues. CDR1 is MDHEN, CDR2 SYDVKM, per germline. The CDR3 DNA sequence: TGTGCCAGCAGTAGGGGGCTGGACGAGCAGTTCTTC. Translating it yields CASSRGLDEQFF.

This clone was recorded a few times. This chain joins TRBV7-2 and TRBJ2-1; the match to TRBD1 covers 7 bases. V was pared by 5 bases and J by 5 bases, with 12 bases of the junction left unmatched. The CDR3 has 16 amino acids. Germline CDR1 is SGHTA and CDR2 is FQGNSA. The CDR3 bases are TGTGCCAGCAGCCGTAGGCCCGGGACAGTTAACAATGAGCAGTTCTTC. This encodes CASSRRPGTVNNEQFF.

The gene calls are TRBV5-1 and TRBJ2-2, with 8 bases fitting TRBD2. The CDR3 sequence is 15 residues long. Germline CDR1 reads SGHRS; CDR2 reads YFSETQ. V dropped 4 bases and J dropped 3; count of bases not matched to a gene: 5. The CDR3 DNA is TGCGCCAGCAGCCGTACTAGCGGCCACACCGGGGAGCTGTTTTTT. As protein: CASSRTSGHTGELFF.

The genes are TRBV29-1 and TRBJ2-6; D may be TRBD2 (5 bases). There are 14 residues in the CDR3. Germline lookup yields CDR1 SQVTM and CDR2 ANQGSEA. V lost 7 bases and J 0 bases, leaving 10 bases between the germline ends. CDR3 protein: CSALRGSGANVLTF. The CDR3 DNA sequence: TGCAGCGCTCTACGGGGCTCTGGGGCCAACGTCCTGACTTTC.

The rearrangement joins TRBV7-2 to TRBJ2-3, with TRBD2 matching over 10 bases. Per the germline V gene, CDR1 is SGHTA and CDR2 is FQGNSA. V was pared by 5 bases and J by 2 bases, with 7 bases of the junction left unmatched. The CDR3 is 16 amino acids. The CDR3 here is CASSRRTSGNTDTQYF. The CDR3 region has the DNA TGTGCCAGCAGCCGAAGGACTAGCGGAAACACAGATACGCAGTATTTT.

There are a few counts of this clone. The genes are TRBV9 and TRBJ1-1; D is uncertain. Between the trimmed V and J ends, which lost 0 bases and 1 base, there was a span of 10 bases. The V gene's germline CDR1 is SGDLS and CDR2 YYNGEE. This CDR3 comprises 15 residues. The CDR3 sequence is CASSVVEGWNTEAFF. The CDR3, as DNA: TGTGCCAGCAGCGTAGTTGAGGGTTGGAACACTGAAGCTTTCTTT.

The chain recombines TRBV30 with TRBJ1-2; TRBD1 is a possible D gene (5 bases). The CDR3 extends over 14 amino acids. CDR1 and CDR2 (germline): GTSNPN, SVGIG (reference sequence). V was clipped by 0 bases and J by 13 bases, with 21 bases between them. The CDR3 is CAWSVQVRRGEITF. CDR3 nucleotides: TGTGCCTGGAGTGTACAAGTCCGCCGGGGGGAGATCACCTTC. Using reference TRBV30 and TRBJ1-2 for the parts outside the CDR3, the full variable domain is SQTIHQWPATLVQPVGSPLSLECTVEGTSNPNLYWYRQAAGRGLQLLFYSVGIGQISSEVPQNLSASRPQDRQFILSSKKLLLSDSGFYLCAWSVQVRRGEITFGSGTRLTVV.

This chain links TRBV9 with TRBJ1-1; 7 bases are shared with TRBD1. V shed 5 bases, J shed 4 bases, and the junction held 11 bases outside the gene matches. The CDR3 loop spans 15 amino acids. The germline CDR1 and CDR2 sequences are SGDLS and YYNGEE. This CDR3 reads CASSVTGARGTEAFF. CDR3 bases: TGTGCCAGCAGTGTTACAGGGGCCAGGGGCACTGAAGCTTTCTTT.

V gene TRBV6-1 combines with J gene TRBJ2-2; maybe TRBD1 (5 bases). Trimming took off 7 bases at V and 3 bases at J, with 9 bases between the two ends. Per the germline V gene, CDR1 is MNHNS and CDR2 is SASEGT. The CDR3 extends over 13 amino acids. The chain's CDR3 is CASNTGHTGELFF. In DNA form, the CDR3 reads TGTGCCAGCAACACAGGACACACCGGGGAGCTGTTTTTT.

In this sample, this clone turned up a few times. For the CDR3, the DNA is TGCAGCGTTGCCACCGGCTATGGCTACACCTTC. Its translation is CSVATGYGYTF. The chain uses TRBV29-1 and TRBJ1-2; D ambiguous. V shed 4 bases and J shed 4 bases, with 7 bases lying between them. CDR3 length: 11 residues. Per germline, CDR1 SQVTM and CDR2 ANQGSEA.